Detailed here is one TCR beta chain. In the original workflow: Quantification of nucleated cells was approximated via reference gene primer amplification. TCRdb keeps only in-frame clones here, not all; method: immunoSEQ multiplex PCR. The D gene and trimming were derived from the DNA, and the V and J assignments and clone size from that table. In the table there are tens of thousands of clones, 75% to 90% of which are singletons. The sample originates from a study of blood T cell repertoires in COVID-19. Study in general: From T cells, B-cell-depleted T cells, or PBMCs came the material, which was cDNA or gDNA.

CDR1 WNHNN and CDR2 SYGVQD come from the germline V gene (reference sequence). V gave up 5 bases and J gave up 3 bases, with 8 bases separating them. The CDR3 has 12 amino acids. The sample taken for sequencing was peripheral blood. The clonotype comes from a human donor in a cohort sampled during active COVID-19. The chain combines TRBV10-1 with TRBJ2-7; TRBD1 might be the D (5 bases). The CDR3 sequence is CASSSRDYEQYF. In DNA form, the CDR3 reads TGCGCCAGCAGTTCCAGGGACTACGAGCAGTACTTC.